This passage covers 15 T cell receptor beta chains from one sample sequenced in a study of T cells of healthy individuals. One entry per CDR3 protein results from TCRdb running MiXCR on the 5' RACE reads. The sample yields around 63,000 distinct CDR3 sequences, 15% to 20% seen once. These receptor sequences come from a human donor in good health.

V is TRBV4-1 and J is TRBJ1-2, with D possibly being TRBD1 (6 bases). The V and J ends lost 0 bases and 4 bases respectively, with 12 bases between them. Germline loops: CDR1 MGHRA, CDR2 YSYEKL. This CDR3 comprises 15 residues. DNA for the CDR3: TGCGCCAGCAGCCAAGAGGACAGCGCGATCTATGGCTACACCTTC. It specifies CASSQEDSAIYGYTF.

This clonotype was seen ten or more times. The chain links TRBV4-2 to TRBJ2-5; possible D gene TRBD1, 5 bases. Trimming took off 1 base at V and 0 bases at J, with 12 bases between the two ends. The CDR3 extends over 16 amino acids. CDR1 LGHNA and CDR2 YNFKEQ come from the germline V gene. Written as DNA, the CDR3 is TGTGCCAGCAGCCAAGCCCTGGGGCGGTACCAAGAGACCCAGTACTTC. This sequence encodes CASSQALGRYQETQYF.

This clonotype was observed many times. The V and J genes are TRBV25-1 and TRBJ2-7, with a weak D call TRBD1 (5 bases). V lost 5 bases, J lost 5 bases, and 16 bases lay in between. This CDR3 is built from 14 residues. Germline CDR1 is MGHDK and CDR2 is SYGVNS. CDR3 in amino acids: CASSSTGSHDEQYF. The CDR3 DNA is TGTGCCAGCAGTTCAACAGGTTCGCACGACGAGCAGTACTTC.

This chain links TRBV5-1 with TRBJ1-1, with 7 bases that match TRBD1. V lost 1 base to trimming and J lost 2 bases; unmatched junction nucleotides: 5. The CDR3 sequence is 15 residues long. Germline V gene sequence: CDR1 SGHRS, CDR2 YFSETQ. Here the CDR3 DNA reads TGCGCCAGCAGCTTGTCTGCAGGGGGAAACACTGAAGCTTTCTTT. Residues: CASSLSAGGNTEAFF.

The chain uses TRBV7-9 and TRBJ1-2; D is unresolved. CDR3 length: 14 amino acids. Looked up from germline, CDR1 is SEHNR and CDR2 is FQNEAQ (reference sequence). Trimming removed 1 base from V and 5 bases from J, with 11 bases in between. The CDR3 DNA is TGTGCCAGCAGCTTAGTCACCGGGTGGTATGGCTACACCTTC. It specifies CASSLVTGWYGYTF.

This clonotype was counted ten times or more. This rearrangement joins TRBV6-2 or TRBV6-3 to TRBJ2-1; TRBD2 aligns across 14 bases. Germline V gene sequence: CDR1 MNHEY, CDR2 SVGEGT. V shed 6 bases, J shed 4 bases, and the junction held 14 bases outside the gene matches. CDR3 length: 19 amino acids. The CDR3 DNA reads TGTGCCAGCAGCCGGACTAGCGGGGGGCCCCGGTTCAATTACAATGAGCAGTTCTTC. Protein product: CASSRTSGGPRFNYNEQFF.

The rearrangement uses TRBV29-1 and TRBJ1-2; D call uncertain. The CDR3 is 13 amino acids. The germline V gene encodes CDR1 SQVTM and CDR2 ANQGSEA. The V end was cut by 7 bases, the J end by 4 bases, with 16 bases between. The CDR3 DNA follows: TGCAGCGCCTACCAACAGTGGGGCTATGGCTACACCTTC. Its protein is CSAYQQWGYGYTF.

This clonotype showed up just a few times. This rearrangement joins TRBV28 to TRBJ2-1, with 7 bases aligning to TRBD2. Germline V CDR1 and CDR2: MDHEN, SYDVKM. The CDR3 runs 14 residues. The junction had 3 bases not matched to a gene; V was cut back by 5 bases and J by 2 bases. CDR3 residues: CASSPGGTYNEQFF. Written as DNA, the CDR3 is TGTGCCAGCAGTCCCGGGGGGACCTACAATGAGCAGTTCTTC. The full variable domain, in which reference TRBV28 and TRBJ2-1 provide the parts outside the CDR3, is DVKVTQSSRYLVKRTGEKVFLECVQDMDHENMFWYRQDPGLGLRLIYFSYDVKMKEKGDIPEGYSVSREKKERFSLILESASTNQTSMYLCASSPGGTYNEQFFGPGTRLTVL.

This chain links TRBV19 with TRBJ1-5; D remains ambiguous. The CDR3 loop spans 12 amino acids. Trimming stripped 5 bases from V and 4 bases from J, with 6 bases between. CDR1 and CDR2 from the germline V gene are LNHDA and SQIVND (reference sequence). CDR3 protein: CASSPWNQPQHF. DNA of the CDR3: TGTGCCAGTAGTCCGTGGAATCAGCCCCAGCATTTT.

This clonotype was observed many times. The rearrangement links TRBV29-1 to TRBJ2-3, with D unresolved. V lost 3 bases to trimming and J lost 2 bases, with 6 bases between them. Germline V gene sequence: CDR1 SQVTM, CDR2 ANQGSEA. The CDR3 sequence is 12 residues long. CDR3 protein: CSVEANTDTQYF. CDR3 in DNA: TGCAGCGTTGAGGCAAACACAGATACGCAGTATTTT.

This clonotype was seen many times. The rearrangement links TRBV6-5 to TRBJ2-7; D perhaps matches TRBD1 (6 bases). The CDR3 is 13 residues long. Germline V gene sequence: CDR1 MNHEY, CDR2 SVGAGI. Trimming took off 4 bases at V and 4 bases at J, with 11 bases between the two ends. The CDR3 spells CASSLSTGYEQYF. The DNA for the CDR3 is TGTGCCAGCAGTTTGTCTACAGGGTACGAGCAGTACTTC.

The chain joins TRBV7-6 to TRBJ2-3, with D perhaps TRBD1 or TRBD2 (6 bases each). This CDR3 comprises 16 residues. V lost 5 bases and J lost 1, with 16 bases in between. Germline CDR1 reads SGHVS; CDR2 reads FNYEAQ. CDR3 sequence (DNA): TGTGCCAGCAGCCCCAGGGGCGGGGCGGGCACAGATACGCAGTATTTT. Its protein is CASSPRGGAGTDTQYF.

The sample holds a few counts of this clonotype. The chain uses TRBV7-2 and TRBJ1-1; no reliable D call. The V gene's germline CDR1 is SGHTA and CDR2 FQGNSA. V gave up 0 bases and J gave up 1 base, with 12 bases separating them. The CDR3 has 16 residues. CDR3: CASSLAGGVRNTEAFF. CDR3 DNA sequence: TGTGCCAGCAGCTTAGCAGGCGGGGTCAGGAACACTGAAGCTTTCTTT.

The chain joins TRBV2 to TRBJ2-2; TRBD1 agrees at 8 bases. Germline V gene lookup returns CDR1 SNHLY and CDR2 FYNNEI. This CDR3 has 15 amino acids. Losses at the gene ends were 3 bases for V and 6 bases for J; bases not matched to a gene: 6. CDR3 bases: TGTGCCAGCAGTGACCCCCAGGGGGCCTCCGGGGAGCTGTTTTTT. The encoded protein is CASSDPQGASGELFF. Variable domain in full (rest from reference TRBV2 and TRBJ2-2): EPEVTQTPSHQVTQMGQEVILRCVPISNHLYFYWYRQILGQKVEFLVSFYNNEISEKSEIFDDQFSVERPDGSNFTLKIRSTKLEDSAMYFCASSDPQGASGELFFGEGSRLTVL.

This clonotype appeared many times. The J gene is TRBJ1-5, the V gene TRBV2, with TRBD1 identical over 10 bases. The J segment lost 8 bases and the V segment lost 0 bases, leaving 7 bases of the junction unmatched. The CDR3 extends over 16 amino acids. The germline CDR1 and CDR2 sequences are SNHLY and FYNNEI. The CDR3, as DNA: TGTGCCAGCAGTGAAGCACCGGGACAGGGGAGTGAGCCCCAGCATTTT. It codes for CASSEAPGQGSEPQHF.